This TCR beta chain was identified during a study of cytomegalovirus exposure and HLA in healthy donors. This PCR relied on a set of 60 Vbeta primers and 13 Jbeta primers. The method was immunoSEQ multiplex PCR; TCRdb's version includes in-frame clones alone and lacks a portion of them. The profile shows about 140,000 clones, around three quarters of them singletons. Points from the study as a whole: Segments of the TCR beta V type were, in most cases, productive about 87% or about 30% of the time in an earlier analysis. Later examination showed HLA-associated TCR beta chains had greater clonal expansion than equally common others. Relative to the approximately 700-donor mean, N-insertions were reportedly fewer in an Asian-associated ancestry cluster in a later analysis.

Concerning this clone: Its antigen is unknown.

Sequenced sample: PBMCs. The receptor's source is a man in his forties in good health and CMV-seropositive.

This chain's CDR3 is CATGWTSGSGYEQYF. The CDR3 DNA reads TGTGCCACCGGATGGACTAGCGGGAGTGGATACGAGCAGTACTTC. V is TRBV6-5 and J is TRBJ2-7, with TRBD2 identical over 13 bases. This CDR3 is 15 amino acids long. The V segment lost 10 bases and the J segment 4 bases; nucleotides outside the gene matches: 10. Germline CDR1 is MNHEY and CDR2 is SVGAGI.